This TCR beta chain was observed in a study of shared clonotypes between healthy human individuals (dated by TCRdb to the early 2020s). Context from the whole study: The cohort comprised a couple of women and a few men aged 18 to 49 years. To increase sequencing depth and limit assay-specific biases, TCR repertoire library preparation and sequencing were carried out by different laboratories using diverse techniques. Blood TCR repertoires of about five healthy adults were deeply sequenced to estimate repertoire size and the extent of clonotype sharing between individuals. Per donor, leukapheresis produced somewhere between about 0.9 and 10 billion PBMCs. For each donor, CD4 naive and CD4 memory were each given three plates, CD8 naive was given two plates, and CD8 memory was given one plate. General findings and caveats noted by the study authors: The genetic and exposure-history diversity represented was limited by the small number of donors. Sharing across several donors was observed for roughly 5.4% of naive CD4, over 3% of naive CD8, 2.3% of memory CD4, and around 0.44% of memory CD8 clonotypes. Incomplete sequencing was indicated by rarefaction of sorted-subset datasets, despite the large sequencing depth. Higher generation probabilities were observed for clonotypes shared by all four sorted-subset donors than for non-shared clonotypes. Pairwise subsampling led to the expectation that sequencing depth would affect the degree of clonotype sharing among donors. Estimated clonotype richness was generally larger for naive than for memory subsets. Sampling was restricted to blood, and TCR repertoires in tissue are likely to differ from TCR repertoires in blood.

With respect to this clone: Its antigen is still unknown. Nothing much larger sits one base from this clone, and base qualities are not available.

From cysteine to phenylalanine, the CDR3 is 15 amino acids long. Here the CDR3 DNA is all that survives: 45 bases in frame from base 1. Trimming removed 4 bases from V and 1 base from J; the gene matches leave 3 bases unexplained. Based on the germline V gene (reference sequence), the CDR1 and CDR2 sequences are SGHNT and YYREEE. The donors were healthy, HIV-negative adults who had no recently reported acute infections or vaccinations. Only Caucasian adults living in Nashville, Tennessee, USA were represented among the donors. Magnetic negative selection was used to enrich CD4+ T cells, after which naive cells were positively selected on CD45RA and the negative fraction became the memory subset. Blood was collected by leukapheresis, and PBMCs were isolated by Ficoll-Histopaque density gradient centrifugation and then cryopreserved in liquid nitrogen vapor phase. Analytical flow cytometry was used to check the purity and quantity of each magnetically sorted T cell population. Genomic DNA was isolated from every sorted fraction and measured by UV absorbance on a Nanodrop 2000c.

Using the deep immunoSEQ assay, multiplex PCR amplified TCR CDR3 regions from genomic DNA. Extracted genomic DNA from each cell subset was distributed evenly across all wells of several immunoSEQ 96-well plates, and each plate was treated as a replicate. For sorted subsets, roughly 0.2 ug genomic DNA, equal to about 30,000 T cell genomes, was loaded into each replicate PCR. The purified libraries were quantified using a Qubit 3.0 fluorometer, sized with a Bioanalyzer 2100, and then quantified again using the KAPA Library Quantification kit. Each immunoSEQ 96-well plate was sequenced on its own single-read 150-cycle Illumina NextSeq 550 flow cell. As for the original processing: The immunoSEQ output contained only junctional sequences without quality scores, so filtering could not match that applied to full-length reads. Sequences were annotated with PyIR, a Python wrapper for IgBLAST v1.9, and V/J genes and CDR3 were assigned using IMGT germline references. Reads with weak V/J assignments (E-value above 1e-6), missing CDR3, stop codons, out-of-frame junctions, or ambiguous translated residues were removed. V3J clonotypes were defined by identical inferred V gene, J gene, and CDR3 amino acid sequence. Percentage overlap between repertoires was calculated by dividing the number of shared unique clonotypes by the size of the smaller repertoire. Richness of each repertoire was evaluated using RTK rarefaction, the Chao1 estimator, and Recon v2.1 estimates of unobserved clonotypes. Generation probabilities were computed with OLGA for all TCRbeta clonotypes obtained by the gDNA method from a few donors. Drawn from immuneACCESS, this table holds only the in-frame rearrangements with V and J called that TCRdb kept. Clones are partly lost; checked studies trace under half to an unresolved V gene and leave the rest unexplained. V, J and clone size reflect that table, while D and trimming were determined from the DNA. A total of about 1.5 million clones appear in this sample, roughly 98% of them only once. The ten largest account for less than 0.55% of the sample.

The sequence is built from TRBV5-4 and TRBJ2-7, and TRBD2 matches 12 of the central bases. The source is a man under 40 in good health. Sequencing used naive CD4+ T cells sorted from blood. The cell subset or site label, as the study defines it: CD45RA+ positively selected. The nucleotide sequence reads TGTGCCAGCAGCATGGGACTAGCGGGTTCCTACGAGCAGTACTTC. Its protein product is CASSMGLAGSYEQYF.